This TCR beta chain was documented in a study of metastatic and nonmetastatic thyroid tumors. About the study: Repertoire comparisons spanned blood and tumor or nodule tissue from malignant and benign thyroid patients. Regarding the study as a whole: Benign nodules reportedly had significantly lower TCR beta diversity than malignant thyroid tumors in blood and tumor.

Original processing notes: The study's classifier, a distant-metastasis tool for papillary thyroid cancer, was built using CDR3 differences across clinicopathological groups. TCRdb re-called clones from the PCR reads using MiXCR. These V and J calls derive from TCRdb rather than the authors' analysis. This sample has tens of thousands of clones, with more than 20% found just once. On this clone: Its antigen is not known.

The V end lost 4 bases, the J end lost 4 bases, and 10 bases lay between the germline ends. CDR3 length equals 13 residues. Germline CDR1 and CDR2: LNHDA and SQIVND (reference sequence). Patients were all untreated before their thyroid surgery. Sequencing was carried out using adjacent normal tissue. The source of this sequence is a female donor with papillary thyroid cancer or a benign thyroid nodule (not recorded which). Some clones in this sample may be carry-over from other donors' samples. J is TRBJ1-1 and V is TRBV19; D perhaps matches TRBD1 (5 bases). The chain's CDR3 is CASSTNGGTEAFF. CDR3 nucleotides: TGTGCCAGTAGTACTAACGGGGGCACTGAAGCTTTCTTT.